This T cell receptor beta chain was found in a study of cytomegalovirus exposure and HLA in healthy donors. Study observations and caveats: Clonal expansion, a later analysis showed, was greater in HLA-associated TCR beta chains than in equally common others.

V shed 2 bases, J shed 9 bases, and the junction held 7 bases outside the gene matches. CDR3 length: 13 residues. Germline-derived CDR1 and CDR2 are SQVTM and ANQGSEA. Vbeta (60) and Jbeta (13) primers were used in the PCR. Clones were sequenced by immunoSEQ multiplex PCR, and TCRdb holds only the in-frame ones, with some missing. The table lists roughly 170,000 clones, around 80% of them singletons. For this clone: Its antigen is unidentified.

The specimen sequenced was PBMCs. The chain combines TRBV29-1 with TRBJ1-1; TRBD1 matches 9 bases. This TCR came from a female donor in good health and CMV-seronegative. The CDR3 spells CSVELTGGEKAFF. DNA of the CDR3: TGCAGCGTTGAACTAACAGGGGGCGAAAAAGCTTTCTTT.